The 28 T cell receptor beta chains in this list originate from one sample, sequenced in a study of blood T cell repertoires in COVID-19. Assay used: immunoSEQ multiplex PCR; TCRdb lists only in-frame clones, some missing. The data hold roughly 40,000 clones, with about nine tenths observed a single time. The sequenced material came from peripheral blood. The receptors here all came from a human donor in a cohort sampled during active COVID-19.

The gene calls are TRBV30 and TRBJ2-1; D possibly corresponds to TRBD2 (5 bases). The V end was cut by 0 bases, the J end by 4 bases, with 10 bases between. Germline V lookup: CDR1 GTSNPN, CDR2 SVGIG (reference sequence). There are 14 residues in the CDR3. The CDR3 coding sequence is TGTGCCTGGAGTGTACTAGATATTTACAATGAGCAGTTCTTC. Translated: CAWSVLDIYNEQFF.

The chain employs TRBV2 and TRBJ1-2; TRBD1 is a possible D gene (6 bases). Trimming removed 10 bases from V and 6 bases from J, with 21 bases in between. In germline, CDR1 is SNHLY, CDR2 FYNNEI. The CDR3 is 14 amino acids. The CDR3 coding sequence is TGTGCCACCCTCCCTAATGACAGGAAAAATGGCTACACCTTC. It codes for CATLPNDRKNGYTF.

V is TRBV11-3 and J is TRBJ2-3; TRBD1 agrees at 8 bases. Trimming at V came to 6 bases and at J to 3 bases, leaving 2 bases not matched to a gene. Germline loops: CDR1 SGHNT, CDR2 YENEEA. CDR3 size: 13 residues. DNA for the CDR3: TGTGCCAGCAGTTACAGGGGGACAGATACGCAGTATTTT. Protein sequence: CASSYRGTDTQYF. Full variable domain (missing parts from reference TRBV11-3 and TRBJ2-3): EAGVVQSPRYKIIEKKQPVAFWCNPISGHNTLYWYLQNLGQGPELLIRYENEEAVDDSQLPKDRFSAERLKGVDSTLKIQPAELGDSAVYLCASSYRGTDTQYFGPGTRLTVL.

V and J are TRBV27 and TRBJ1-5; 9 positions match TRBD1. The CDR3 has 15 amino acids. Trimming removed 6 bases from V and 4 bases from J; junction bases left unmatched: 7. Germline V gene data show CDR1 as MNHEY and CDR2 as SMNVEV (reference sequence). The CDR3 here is CASSLLQGANQPQHF. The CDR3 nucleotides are TGTGCCAGCAGCTTACTACAGGGGGCGAATCAGCCCCAGCATTTT.

DNA of the CDR3: TGCGCCAGCAGCCGGGGACAGGGTCAAGGAGATACGCAGTATTTT. It is translated as CASSRGQGQGDTQYF. The chain has TRBV5-1 and TRBJ2-3; 9 positions match TRBD1. The V and J ends lost 4 bases and 5 bases, in that order; junction bases with no gene match: 8. The germline V gene has CDR1 SGHRS and CDR2 YFSETQ. The CDR3 runs 15 residues.

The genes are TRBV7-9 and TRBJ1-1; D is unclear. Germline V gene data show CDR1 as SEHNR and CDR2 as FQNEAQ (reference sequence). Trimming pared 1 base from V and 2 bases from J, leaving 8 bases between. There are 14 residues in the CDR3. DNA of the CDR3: TGTGCCAGCAGCTTAGGTCACGGTAACACTGAAGCTTTCTTT. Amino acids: CASSLGHGNTEAFF.

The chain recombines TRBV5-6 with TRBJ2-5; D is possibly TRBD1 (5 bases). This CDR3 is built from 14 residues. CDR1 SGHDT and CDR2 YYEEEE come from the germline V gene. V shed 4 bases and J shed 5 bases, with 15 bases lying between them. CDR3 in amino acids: CASSPAGSPETQYF. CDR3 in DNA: TGTGCCAGCAGCCCCGCAGGGTCCCCGGAGACCCAGTACTTC.

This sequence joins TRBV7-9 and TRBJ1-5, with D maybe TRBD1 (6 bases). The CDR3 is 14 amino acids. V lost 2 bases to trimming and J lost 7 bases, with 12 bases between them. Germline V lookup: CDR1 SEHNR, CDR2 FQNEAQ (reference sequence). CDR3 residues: CASSLSGALQPQHF. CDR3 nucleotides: TGTGCCAGCAGCTTATCAGGGGCGTTACAGCCCCAGCATTTT.

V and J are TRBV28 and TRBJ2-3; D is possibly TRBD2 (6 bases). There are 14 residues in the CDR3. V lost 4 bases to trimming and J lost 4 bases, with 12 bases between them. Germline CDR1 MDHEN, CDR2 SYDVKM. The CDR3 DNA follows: TGTGCCAGCAGTTATGGAGGGGTTCCAGATACGCAGTATTTT. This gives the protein CASSYGGVPDTQYF.

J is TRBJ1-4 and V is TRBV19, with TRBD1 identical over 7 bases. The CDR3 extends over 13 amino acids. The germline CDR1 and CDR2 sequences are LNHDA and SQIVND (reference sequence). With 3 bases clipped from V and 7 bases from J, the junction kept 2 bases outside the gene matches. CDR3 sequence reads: CASSMNRGEKLFF. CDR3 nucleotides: TGTGCCAGTAGTATGAACAGGGGTGAAAAACTGTTTTTT.

CDR3 sequence reads: CASSLFSGPNEQFF. DNA for the CDR3: TGTGCCAGCAGCTTATTTAGCGGGCCGAATGAGCAGTTCTTC. V is TRBV7-3 and J is TRBJ2-1; TRBD2 matches 7 bases. This CDR3 comprises 14 residues. Germline assignment: CDR1 SGHTA and CDR2 FQGTGA. Losses at the gene ends were 2 bases for V and 7 bases for J; bases not matched to a gene: 5. Drawing the rest from reference TRBV7-3 and TRBJ2-1, the complete variable domain is GAGVSQTPSNKVTEKGKYVELRCDPISGHTALYWYRQSLGQGPEFLIYFQGTGAADDSGLPNDRFFAVRPEGSVSTLKIQRTERGDSAVYLCASSLFSGPNEQFFGPGTRLTVL.

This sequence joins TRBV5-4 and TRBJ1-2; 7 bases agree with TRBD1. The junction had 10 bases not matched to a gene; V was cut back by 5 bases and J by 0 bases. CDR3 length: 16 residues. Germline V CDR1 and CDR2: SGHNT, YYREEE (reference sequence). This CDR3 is CASSPTGNLANYGYTF. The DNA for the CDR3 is TGTGCCAGCAGTCCGACAGGGAACCTAGCTAACTATGGCTACACCTTC.

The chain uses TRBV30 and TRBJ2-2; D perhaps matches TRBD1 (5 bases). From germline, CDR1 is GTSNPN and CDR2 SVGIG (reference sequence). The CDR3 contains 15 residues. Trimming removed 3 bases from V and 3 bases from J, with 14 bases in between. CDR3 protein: CAWSLHGADTGELFF. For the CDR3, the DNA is TGTGCCTGGAGCCTCCATGGGGCTGACACCGGGGAGCTGTTTTTT.

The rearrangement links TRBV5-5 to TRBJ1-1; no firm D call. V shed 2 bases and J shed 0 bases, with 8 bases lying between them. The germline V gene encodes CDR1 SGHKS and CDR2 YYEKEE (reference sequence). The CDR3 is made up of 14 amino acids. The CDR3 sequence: CASSLWHMNTEAFF. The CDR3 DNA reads TGTGCCAGCAGCTTATGGCACATGAACACTGAAGCTTTCTTT. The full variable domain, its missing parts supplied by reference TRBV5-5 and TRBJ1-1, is DAGVTQSPTHLIKTRGQQVTLRCSPISGHKSVSWYQQVLGQGPQFIFQYYEKEERGRGNFPDRFSARQFPNYSSELNVNALLLGDSALYLCASSLWHMNTEAFFGQGTRLTVV.

The CDR3 is CSDVQGFLMNTEAFF. CDR3 sequence (DNA): TGCAGCGACGTACAGGGTTTCCTAATGAACACTGAAGCTTTCTTT. This rearrangement joins TRBV29-1 to TRBJ1-1; tentatively, D is TRBD1 (6 bases). Germline V lookup: CDR1 SQVTM, CDR2 ANQGSEA. V lost 7 bases, J lost 0 bases, and 18 bases lay in between. The CDR3 runs to 15 residues. Full variable domain (rest looked up from reference TRBV29-1 and TRBJ1-1): SAVISQKPSRDICQRGTSLTIQCQVDSQVTMMFWYRQQPGQSLTLIATANQGSEATYESGFVIDKFPISRPNLTFSTLTVSNMSPEDSSIYLCSDVQGFLMNTEAFFGQGTRLTVV.

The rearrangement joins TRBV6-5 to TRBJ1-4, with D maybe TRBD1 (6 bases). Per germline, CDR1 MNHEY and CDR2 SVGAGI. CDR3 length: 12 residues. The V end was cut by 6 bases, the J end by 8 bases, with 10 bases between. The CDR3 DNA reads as TGTGCCAGCAGCAGGGGATTGGAAAAACTGTTTTTT. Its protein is CASSRGLEKLFF.

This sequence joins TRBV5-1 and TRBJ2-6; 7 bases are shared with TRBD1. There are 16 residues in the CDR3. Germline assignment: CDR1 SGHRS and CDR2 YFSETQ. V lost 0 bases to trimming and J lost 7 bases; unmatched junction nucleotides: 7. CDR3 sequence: CASSLGDRAGANVLTF. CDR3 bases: TGCGCCAGCAGCTTGGGCGACAGGGCAGGTGCCAACGTCCTGACTTTC.

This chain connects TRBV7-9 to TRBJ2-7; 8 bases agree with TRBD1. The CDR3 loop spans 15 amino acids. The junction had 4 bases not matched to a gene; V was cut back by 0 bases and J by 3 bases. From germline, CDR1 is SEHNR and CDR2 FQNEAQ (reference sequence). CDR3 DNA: TGTGCCAGCAGCTTAGCGGACAGGGCGGGCTACGAGCAGTACTTC. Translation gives CASSLADRAGYEQYF. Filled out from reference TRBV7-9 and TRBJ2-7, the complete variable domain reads DTGVSQNPRHKITKRGQNVTFRCDPISEHNRLYWYRQTLGQGPEFLTYFQNEAQLEKSRLLSDRFSAERPKGSFSTLEIQRTEQGDSAMYLCASSLADRAGYEQYFGPGTRLTVT.

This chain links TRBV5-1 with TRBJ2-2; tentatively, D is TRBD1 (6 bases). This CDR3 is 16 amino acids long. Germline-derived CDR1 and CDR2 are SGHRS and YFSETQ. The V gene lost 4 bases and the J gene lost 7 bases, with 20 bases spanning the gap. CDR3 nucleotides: TGCGCCAGCAGCCTCACGACAGGTTGGGATCGCGGGGAGCTGTTTTTT. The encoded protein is CASSLTTGWDRGELFF.

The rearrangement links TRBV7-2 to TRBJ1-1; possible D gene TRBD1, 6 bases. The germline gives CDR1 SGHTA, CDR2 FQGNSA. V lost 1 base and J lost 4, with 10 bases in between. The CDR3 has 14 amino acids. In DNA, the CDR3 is TGTGCCAGCAGCTTAGAAGGGGGGGGCACTGAAGCTTTCTTT. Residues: CASSLEGGGTEAFF.

This CDR3 is CASSQNSLGETQYF. CDR3 DNA: TGTGCCAGTAGTCAAAACTCACTCGGGGAGACCCAGTACTTC. The V gene is TRBV19, the J gene TRBJ2-5, with D unresolved. Germline V gives CDR1 LNHDA, CDR2 SQIVND (reference sequence). V was clipped by 5 bases and J by 5 bases, with 15 bases between them. The CDR3 covers 14 residues.

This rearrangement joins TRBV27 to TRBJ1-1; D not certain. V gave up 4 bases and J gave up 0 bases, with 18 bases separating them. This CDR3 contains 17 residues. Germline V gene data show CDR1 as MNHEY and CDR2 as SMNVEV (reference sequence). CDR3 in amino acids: CASSSQRKTFMNTEAFF. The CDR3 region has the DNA TGTGCCAGCAGTTCTCAGAGGAAGACTTTCATGAACACTGAAGCTTTCTTT.

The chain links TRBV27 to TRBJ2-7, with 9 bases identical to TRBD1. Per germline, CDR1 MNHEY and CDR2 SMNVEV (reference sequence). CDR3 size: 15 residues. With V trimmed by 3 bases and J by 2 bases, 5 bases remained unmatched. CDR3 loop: CASSFSGTGTYEQYF. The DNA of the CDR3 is TGTGCCAGCAGTTTTTCCGGGACAGGGACCTACGAGCAGTACTTC.

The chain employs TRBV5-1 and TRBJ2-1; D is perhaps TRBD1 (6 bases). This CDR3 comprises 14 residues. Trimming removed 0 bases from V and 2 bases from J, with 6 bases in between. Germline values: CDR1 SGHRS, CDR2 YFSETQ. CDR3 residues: CASSLGGPYNEQFF. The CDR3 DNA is TGCGCCAGCAGCTTGGGGGGGCCCTACAATGAGCAGTTCTTC.

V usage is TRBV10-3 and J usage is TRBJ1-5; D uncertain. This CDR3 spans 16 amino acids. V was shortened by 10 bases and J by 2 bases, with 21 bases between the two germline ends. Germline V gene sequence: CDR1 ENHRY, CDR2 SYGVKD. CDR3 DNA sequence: TGTGCCACCTCCCTCGGAGGTGGTGACGGCAATCAGCCCCAGCATTTT. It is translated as CATSLGGGDGNQPQHF.

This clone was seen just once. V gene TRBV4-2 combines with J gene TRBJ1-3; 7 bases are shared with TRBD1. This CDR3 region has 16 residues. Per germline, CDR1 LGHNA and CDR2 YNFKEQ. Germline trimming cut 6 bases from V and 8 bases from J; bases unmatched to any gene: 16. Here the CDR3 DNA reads TGTGCCAGCAGTAAAAGACGACAGGGTGGTAGAGACACCATATATTTT. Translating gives CASSKRRQGGRDTIYF.

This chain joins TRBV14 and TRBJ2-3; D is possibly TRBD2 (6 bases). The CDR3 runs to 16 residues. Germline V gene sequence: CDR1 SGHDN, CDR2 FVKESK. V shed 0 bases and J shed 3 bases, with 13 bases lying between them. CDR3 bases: TGTGCCAGCAGCCAAGATATTAGGAGGGAGACAGATACGCAGTATTTT. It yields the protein CASSQDIRRETDTQYF. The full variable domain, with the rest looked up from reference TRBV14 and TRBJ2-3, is EAGVTQFPSHSVIEKGQTVTLRCDPISGHDNLYWYRRVMGKEIKFLLHFVKESKQDESGMPNNRFLAERTGGTYSTLKVQPAELEDSGVYFCASSQDIRRETDTQYFGPGTRLTVL.

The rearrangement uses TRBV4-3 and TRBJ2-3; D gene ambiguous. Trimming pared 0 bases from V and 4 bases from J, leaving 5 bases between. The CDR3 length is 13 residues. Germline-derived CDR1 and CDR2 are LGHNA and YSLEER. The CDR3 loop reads CASSQERADTQYF. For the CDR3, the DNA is TGCGCCAGCAGCCAAGAACGAGCAGATACGCAGTATTTT.